This T cell receptor (beta chain) was recovered during a study of radiotherapy plus CTLA-4 blockade in lung cancer. The CDR3 has 18 residues. The germline V and J ends were trimmed by 2 bases and 10 bases, with 27 bases remaining between them. CDR1 is SGHAT and CDR2 is FQNNGV in the germline V gene. Some clones are missing from TCRdb's copy, which holds only in-frame ones; the method was immunoSEQ multiplex PCR. This table holds approximately 76,000 clones, around 81% found once. This TCR was recovered from a human donor with non-small cell lung cancer who had a partial response to radiotherapy plus ipilimumab. Some clones in this sample may be carry-over from other donors' samples. The chain has TRBV11-2 and TRBJ1-3; D is uncertain. Sequences were derived from peripheral blood, sampled from a patient treated with radiotherapy plus ipilimumab. As DNA, the CDR3 is TGTGCCAGCAGCTTACGGCCTTCCGGGAGCACTAAGAAAGGGACCATATATTTT. It encodes CASSLRPSGSTKKGTIYF.